These T cell receptor beta chains were read from a single sample in a study of chronic HIV infection and antiretroviral therapy. Via MiXCR, TCRdb re-called the 5' RACE reads, giving one row per CDR3 protein. The sample has more than 25,000 distinct CDR3 sequences, around 8.6% seen once. Input material: peripheral blood. These receptors were obtained from an adult who had HIV and had not received antiretroviral therapy, or was an uninfected healthy control (not recorded which). Each CDR3 is given with its conserved first and last residue. The D gene is left open where the match is weak. Expanded clones get a size class; other rows say once, few or many, or leave the size out.

D,J,size,V,DNA,CDR3
NA,TRBJ1-2,many,TRBV29-1,TGCAGCGTTGAGGAAAATTCTGGCTACACCTTC,CSVEENSGYTF
NA,TRBJ1-3,many,TRBV28,TGTGCCAGCATCCCGCCGGGGGTTGGAAACACCATATATTTT,CASIPPGVGNTIYF
TRBD1,TRBJ1-4,NA,TRBV2,TGTGCCAGCAGTGAAGCGACAGGGCGAAAACTGTTTTTT,CASSEATGRKLFF
NA,TRBJ2-3,NA,TRBV29-1,TGCAGCGTAGAAACTAGCTCCCTCGGCACAGATACGCAGTATTTT,CSVETSSLGTDTQYF
NA,TRBJ2-1,many,TRBV6-2/TRBV6-3,TGTGCCAGCAGTTACTCGACTGACTACAATGAGCAGTTCTTC,CASSYSTDYNEQFF
TRBD1,TRBJ1-1,NA,TRBV27,TGTGCCAGCAGCCCCCCAGGGGACAGGACTGAAGCTTTCTTT,CASSPPGDRTEAFF
TRBD1,TRBJ1-1,few,TRBV12-3/TRBV12-4,TGTGCCAGCAGTTTAATCCGACAGGGCGATGTGGACACTGAAGCTTTCTTT,CASSLIRQGDVDTEAFF
NA,TRBJ2-3,many,TRBV7-2,TGTGCCAGCAGCAGGGAAGGCACAGATACGCAGTATTTT,CASSREGTDTQYF
NA,TRBJ1-1,many,TRBV11-1,TGTGCCAGCAGCCCTACAGGGCCGAACACTGAAGCTTTCTTT,CASSPTGPNTEAFF
NA,TRBJ1-1,NA,TRBV27,TGTGCCAGCAGTTACCCAGGCGGAACTGAAGCTTTCTTT,CASSYPGGTEAFF
NA,TRBJ1-1,many,TRBV12-5,TGTGCTAGTGGTTTGGAACCGGGACGTCTGAACACTGAAGCTTTCTTT,CASGLEPGRLNTEAFF
NA,TRBJ2-4,NA,TRBV27,TGTGCCAGCAGTGCTCCGGGGCCCAAAAACATTCAGTACTTC,CASSAPGPKNIQYF
NA,TRBJ2-1,many,TRBV9,TGTGCCAGCAGCGTAGACAGGGACAATGAGCAGTTCTTC,CASSVDRDNEQFF
NA,TRBJ2-3,many,TRBV6-2/TRBV6-3,TGTGCCAGCAGTTACTTTAGCACAGATACGCAGTATTTT,CASSYFSTDTQYF
TRBD1,TRBJ1-4,many,TRBV9,TGTGCCAGCAGCGTAACAGGGGCAACTAATGAAAAACTGTTTTTT,CASSVTGATNEKLFF
NA,TRBJ2-3,NA,TRBV6-2/TRBV6-3,TGTGCCAGCAGTTACGCCCCAGATACGCAGTATTTT,CASSYAPDTQYF
NA,TRBJ2-1,NA,TRBV4-1,TGCGCCAGCAGCCAAGTAGAGGGCTACAATGAGCAGTTCTTC,CASSQVEGYNEQFF
NA,TRBJ2-3,NA,TRBV5-1,TGCGCCAGCAGCCGTTTGGAGGGGCATACGCAGTATTTT,CASSRLEGHTQYF
NA,TRBJ2-1,NA,TRBV5-1,TGCGCCAGCAGCTTTTGGGGGAAAAGCTCCTACAATGAGCAGTTCTTC,CASSFWGKSSYNEQFF
TRBD2,TRBJ2-1,few,TRBV28,TGTGCCAGCAGTTTAAGGGGCGGACTAGCGAGAAATGAGCAGTTCTTC,CASSLRGGLARNEQFF
NA,TRBJ1-3,NA,TRBV6-5,TGTGCCAGTTTTTCCGGGGGGACAATCTCTGGAAACACCATATATTTT,CASFSGGTISGNTIYF
NA,TRBJ1-1,many,TRBV20-1,TGCAGTGCTAGAGATTCAGGCGCGAACACTGAAGCTTTCTTT,CSARDSGANTEAFF
NA,TRBJ2-5,few,TRBV7-2,TGTGCCAGCAGCTTAGGGCCCAAAGAGACCCAGTACTTC,CASSLGPKETQYF
NA,TRBJ1-1,few,TRBV29-1,TGCAGCGTTGGACAGAGGAACACTGAAGCTTTCTTT,CSVGQRNTEAFF
NA,TRBJ1-6,many,TRBV21-1,TGTGCCAGAGGGTCGGGGAAGGCTCGAAGCCTTCTCCCCTATAATTCACCCCTCCACTTT,CARGSGKARSLLPYNSPLHF
NA,TRBJ2-7,NA,TRBV5-6,TGTGCCAGCAGCTTGGACCCAGGGGGGCCCTACGAGCAGTACTTC,CASSLDPGGPYEQYF
NA,TRBJ2-5,many,TRBV3-1,TGTGCCAGCAGCCAACCCGACAGGTTCCAAGAGACCCAGTACTTC,CASSQPDRFQETQYF
TRBD2,TRBJ2-3,many,TRBV11-1,TGTGCCAGCAGCTTAGTAGGCGCGGGAGACGATACGCAGTATTTT,CASSLVGAGDDTQYF
NA,TRBJ1-2,many,TRBV7-9,TGTGCCAGCAGCATACTAGGGAGCTATGGCTACACCTTC,CASSILGSYGYTF
TRBD1,TRBJ2-2,NA,TRBV7-9,TGTGCCAGCAGCTTCCGGGGTCTGGACAGGGGGACCGGGGAGCTGTTTTTT,CASSFRGLDRGTGELFF
TRBD1,TRBJ2-5,many,TRBV4-2,TGTGCCAGCAGCCAAGACGGGACAGGCCAAGAGACCCAGTACTTC,CASSQDGTGQETQYF
NA,TRBJ2-7,few,TRBV23-1,TGCGCCAGCAAGGAGGAAGGCCCATACGAGCAGTACTTC,CASKEEGPYEQYF
NA,TRBJ2-3,many,TRBV28,TGTGCCAGCAGGCCAAGCTCGAATACGCAGTATTTT,CASRPSSNTQYF
TRBD2,TRBJ2-3,many,TRBV10-3,TGTGCCATCTCGGCGACTAGCGGGACCAGCACAGATACGCAGTATTTT,CAISATSGTSTDTQYF
TRBD2,TRBJ2-3,many,TRBV20-1,TGCAGTGCTAGTTGGCTAGCGGGCAGCACAGATACGCAGTATTTT,CSASWLAGSTDTQYF
NA,TRBJ2-3,many,TRBV5-6,TGTGCCAGCAGGAAGCCAAACACAGATACGCAGTATTTT,CASRKPNTDTQYF
TRBD1,TRBJ2-1,NA,TRBV10-3,TGTGCCATCGGGGGACAGGAGCACAATGAGCAGTTCTTC,CAIGGQEHNEQFF
NA,TRBJ2-7,many,TRBV10-3,TGTGCCATCAGTGGACAGAGAAGCTCCTACGAGCAGTACTTC,CAISGQRSSYEQYF
TRBD1,TRBJ2-3,many,TRBV14,TGTGCCAGCAGCCAATGGTGGACAGGGGGCGGCACAGATACGCAGTATTTT,CASSQWWTGGGTDTQYF
NA,TRBJ2-7,many,TRBV27,TGTGCCAGCAGTTTGGGGGCCTTGCCCTACGAGCAGTACTTC,CASSLGALPYEQYF
NA,TRBJ2-2,many,TRBV28,TGTGCCAGCAGCCCCGACGCCCCGAACACCGGGGAGCTGTTTTTT,CASSPDAPNTGELFF